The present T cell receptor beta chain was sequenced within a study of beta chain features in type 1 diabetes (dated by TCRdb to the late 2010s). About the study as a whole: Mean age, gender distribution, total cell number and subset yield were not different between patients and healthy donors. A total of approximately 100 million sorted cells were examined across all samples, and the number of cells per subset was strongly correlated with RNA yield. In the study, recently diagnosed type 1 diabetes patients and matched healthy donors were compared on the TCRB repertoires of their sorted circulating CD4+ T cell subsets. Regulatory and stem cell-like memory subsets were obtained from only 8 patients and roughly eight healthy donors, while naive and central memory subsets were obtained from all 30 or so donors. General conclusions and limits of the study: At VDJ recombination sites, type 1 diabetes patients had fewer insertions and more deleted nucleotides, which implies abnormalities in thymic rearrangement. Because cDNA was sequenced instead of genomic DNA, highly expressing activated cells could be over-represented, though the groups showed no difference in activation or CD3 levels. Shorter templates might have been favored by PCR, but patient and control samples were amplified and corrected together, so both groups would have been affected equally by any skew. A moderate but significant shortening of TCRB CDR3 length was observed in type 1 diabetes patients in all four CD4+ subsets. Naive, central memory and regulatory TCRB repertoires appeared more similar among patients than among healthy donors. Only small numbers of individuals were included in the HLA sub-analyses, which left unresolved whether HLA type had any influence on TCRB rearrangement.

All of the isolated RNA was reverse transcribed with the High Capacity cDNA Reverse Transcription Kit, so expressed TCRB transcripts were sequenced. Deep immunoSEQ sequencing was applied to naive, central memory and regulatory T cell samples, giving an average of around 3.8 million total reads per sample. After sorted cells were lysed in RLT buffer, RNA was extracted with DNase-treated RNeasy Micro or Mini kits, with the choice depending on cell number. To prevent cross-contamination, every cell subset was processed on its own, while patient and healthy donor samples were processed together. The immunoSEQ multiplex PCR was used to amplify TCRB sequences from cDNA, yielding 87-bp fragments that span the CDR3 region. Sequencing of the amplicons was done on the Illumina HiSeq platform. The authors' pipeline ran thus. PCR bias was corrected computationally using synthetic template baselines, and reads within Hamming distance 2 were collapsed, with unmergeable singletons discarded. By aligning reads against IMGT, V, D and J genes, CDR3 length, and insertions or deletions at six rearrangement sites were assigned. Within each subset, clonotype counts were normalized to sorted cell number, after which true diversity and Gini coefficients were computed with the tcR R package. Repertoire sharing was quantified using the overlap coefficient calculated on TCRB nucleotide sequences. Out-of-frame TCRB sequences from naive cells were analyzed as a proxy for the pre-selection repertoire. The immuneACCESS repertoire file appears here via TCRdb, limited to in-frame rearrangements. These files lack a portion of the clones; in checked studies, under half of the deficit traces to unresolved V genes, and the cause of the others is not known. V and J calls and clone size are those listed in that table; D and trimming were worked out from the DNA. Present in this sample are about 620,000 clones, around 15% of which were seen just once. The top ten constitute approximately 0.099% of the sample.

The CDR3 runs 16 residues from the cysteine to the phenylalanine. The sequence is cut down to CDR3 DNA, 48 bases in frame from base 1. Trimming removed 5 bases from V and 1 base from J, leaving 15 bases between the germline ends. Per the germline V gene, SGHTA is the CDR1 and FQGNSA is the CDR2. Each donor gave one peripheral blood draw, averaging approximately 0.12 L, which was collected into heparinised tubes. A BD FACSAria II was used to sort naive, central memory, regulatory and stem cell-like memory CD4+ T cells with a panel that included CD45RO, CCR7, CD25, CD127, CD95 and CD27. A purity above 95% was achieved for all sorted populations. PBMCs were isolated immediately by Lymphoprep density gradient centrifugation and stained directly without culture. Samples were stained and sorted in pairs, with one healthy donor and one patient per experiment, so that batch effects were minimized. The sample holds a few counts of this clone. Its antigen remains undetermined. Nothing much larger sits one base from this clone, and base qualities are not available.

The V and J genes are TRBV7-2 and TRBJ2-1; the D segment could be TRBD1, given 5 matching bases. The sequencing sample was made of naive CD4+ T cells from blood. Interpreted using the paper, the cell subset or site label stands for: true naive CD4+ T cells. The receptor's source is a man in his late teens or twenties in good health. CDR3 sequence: CASSRRGRRSYNEQFF. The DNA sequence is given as TGTGCCAGCAGCCGAAGGGGAAGGAGATCCTACAATGAGCAGTTCTTC.